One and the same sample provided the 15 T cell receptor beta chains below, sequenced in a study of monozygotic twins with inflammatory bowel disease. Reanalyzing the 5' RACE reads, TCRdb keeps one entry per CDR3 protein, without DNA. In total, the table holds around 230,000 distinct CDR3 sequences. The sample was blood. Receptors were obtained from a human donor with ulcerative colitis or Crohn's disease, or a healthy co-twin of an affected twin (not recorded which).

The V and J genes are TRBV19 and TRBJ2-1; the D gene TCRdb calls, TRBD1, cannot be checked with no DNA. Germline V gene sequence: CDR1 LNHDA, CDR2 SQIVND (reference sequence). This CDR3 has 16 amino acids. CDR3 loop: CASSDKGLPSKYEQFF.

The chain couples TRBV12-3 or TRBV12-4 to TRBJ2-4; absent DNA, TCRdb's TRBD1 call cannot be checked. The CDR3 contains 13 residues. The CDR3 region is CASSPARWYIQYF.

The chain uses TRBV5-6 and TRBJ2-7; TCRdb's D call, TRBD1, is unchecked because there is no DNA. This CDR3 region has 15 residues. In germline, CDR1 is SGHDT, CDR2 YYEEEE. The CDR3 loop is CASSLSVQGLHEQYF.

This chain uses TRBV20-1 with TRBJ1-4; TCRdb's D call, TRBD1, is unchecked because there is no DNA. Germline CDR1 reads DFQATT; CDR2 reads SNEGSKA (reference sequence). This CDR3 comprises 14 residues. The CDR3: CSAHTGQGAEKLFF.

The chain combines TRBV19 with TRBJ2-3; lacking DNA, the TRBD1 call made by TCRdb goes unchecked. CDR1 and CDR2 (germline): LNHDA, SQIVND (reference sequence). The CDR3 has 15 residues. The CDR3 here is CASSTQGGSTDTQYF.

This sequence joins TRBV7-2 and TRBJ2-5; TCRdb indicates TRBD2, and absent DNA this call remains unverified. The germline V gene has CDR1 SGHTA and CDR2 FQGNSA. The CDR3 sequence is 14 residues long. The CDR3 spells CASSPSKGYETQYF.

The CDR3 spells CSAGRGVGGNTIYF. This chain joins TRBV20-1 and TRBJ1-3; absent DNA, TCRdb's TRBD1 call cannot be checked. The CDR3 spans 14 residues. Germline V gives CDR1 DFQATT, CDR2 SNEGSKA (reference sequence).

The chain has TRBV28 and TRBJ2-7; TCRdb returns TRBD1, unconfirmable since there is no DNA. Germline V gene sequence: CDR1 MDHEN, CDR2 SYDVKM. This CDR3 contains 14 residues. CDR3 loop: CASSFFRGFAEQYF.

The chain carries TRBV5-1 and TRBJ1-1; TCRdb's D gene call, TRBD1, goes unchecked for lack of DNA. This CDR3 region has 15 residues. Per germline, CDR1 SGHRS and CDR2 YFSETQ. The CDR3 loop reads CASRPNRGLITEAFF.

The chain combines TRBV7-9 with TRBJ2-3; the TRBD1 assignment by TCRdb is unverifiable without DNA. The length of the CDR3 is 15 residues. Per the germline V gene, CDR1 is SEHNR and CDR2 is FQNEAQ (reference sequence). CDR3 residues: CASSPGGRHTDTQYF.

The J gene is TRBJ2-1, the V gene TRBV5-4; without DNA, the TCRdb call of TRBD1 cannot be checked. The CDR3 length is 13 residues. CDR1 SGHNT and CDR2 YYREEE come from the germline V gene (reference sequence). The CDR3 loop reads CASQGVGRNEQFF.

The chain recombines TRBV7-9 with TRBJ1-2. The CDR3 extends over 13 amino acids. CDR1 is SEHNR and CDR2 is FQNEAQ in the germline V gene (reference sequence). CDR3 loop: CASSFPWVYGYTF.

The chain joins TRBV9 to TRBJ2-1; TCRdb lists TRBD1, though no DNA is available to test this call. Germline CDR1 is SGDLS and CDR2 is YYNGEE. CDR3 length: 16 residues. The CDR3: CASSAARGRGETEQFF.

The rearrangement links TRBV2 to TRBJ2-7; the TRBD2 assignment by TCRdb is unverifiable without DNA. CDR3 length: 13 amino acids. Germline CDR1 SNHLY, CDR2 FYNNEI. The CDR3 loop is CASLAAGPYEQYF.

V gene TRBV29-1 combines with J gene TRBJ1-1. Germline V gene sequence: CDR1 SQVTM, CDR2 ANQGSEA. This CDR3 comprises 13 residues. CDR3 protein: CSVSRGQDTEAFF.